The 20 T cell receptor beta chains listed next were all sequenced from one sample in a study of patients and donors after allogeneic stem cell transplantation. TCRdb re-called the RT-PCR reads through MiXCR, storing one row per CDR3 protein. The sample yields some 960,000 distinct CDR3 sequences, roughly 18% seen once. The specimen was blood, either unsorted or a sorted T cell fraction (not recorded which). All receptors derive from a human donor who was either an allogeneic HSCT recipient or a stem cell or donor lymphocyte infusion donor (not recorded which). It is not recorded whose cells these are; they may come from a transplant donor.

J is TRBJ2-4 and V is TRBV6-2 or TRBV6-3; a weak D match, TRBD1 (8 bases). There are 16 residues in the CDR3. Germline CDR1 and CDR2: MNHEY and SVGEGT. V shed 8 bases and J shed 8 bases, with 25 bases lying between them. For the CDR3, the DNA is TGTGCCAGCGCGGGGGATGTAAGGACAGGGTTTGACATTCAGTACTTC. As protein: CASAGDVRTGFDIQYF.

This clonotype was recorded a few times. This chain connects TRBV20-1 to TRBJ2-2, with D unclear. V lost 3 bases to trimming and J lost 2 bases, with 7 bases between them. CDR1 DFQATT and CDR2 SNEGSKA come from the germline V gene (reference sequence). This CDR3 comprises 13 residues. As DNA, the CDR3 is TGCAGTGCTAGTAACAGAAACACCGGGGAGCTGTTTTTT. Residues: CSASNRNTGELFF.

The V call is TRBV12-3 or TRBV12-4, the J call TRBJ2-3; 9 bases agree with TRBD2. The CDR3 runs to 12 residues. The V segment lost 5 bases and the J segment 9 bases; nucleotides outside the gene matches: 3. As DNA, the CDR3 is TGTGCCAGCAGTCGACTAGCGGCAACGCAGTATTTT. It encodes CASSRLAATQYF.

The CDR3 DNA reads TGTGCCAGCACGGATGACAGCTACAATGAGCAGTTCTTC. Translation gives CASTDDSYNEQFF. The chain links TRBV3-1 to TRBJ2-1; a possible D gene is TRBD1 (5 bases). V was cut by 7 bases and J by 3 bases, with 10 bases left in between. Germline V gene sequence: CDR1 LGHDT, CDR2 YNNKEL (reference sequence). The CDR3 loop spans 13 amino acids.

The sample holds a few counts of this clonotype. V usage is TRBV10-3 and J usage is TRBJ2-7, with 13 nucleotides matching TRBD2. The length of the CDR3 is 15 residues. The germline CDR1 and CDR2 sequences are ENHRY and SYGVKD. Germline trimming cut 6 bases from V and 5 bases from J; bases unmatched to any gene: 7. CDR3 in amino acids: CAISAGTSGNNEQYF. The CDR3 nucleotides are TGTGCCATCAGCGCGGGGACTAGCGGGAATAACGAGCAGTACTTC.

CDR3 sequence: CASISGLNTGELFF. The CDR3 DNA sequence: TGTGCCAGCATCTCAGGTCTTAACACCGGGGAGCTGTTTTTT. This chain uses TRBV6-1 with TRBJ2-2; D not resolved. Germline-derived CDR1 and CDR2 are MNHNS and SASEGT. V gave up 7 bases and J gave up 2 bases, with 11 bases separating them. There are 14 residues in the CDR3.

The rearrangement uses TRBV21-1 and TRBJ1-4; TRBD1 is taken as the D call from the table, unchecked against the DNA. TRBV21-1 is described as a pseudogene. This CDR3 is 17 amino acids long. The CDR3 spells CASSKFRQGRFKEKLFF. The CDR3, as DNA: TGTGCCAGCAGCAAATTCCGTCAGGGAAGGTTTAAAGAAAAACTGTTTTTT.

The chain has TRBV6-5 and TRBJ2-7; TRBD1 is a possible D gene (5 bases). The V end was cut by 2 bases, the J end by 4 bases, with 15 bases between. This CDR3 is built from 15 residues. The V gene's germline CDR1 is MNHEY and CDR2 SVGAGI. CDR3 region: CASSYGASAGYEQYF. Written as DNA, the CDR3 is TGTGCCAGCAGTTACGGCGCCTCAGCAGGGTACGAGCAGTACTTC.

This clonotype was seen a few times. The chain uses TRBV9 and TRBJ1-6; D is uncertain. The CDR3 loop spans 14 amino acids. Looked up from germline, CDR1 is SGDLS and CDR2 is YYNGEE. Deletions cut 2 bases from V and 7 bases from J, with 10 bases between. The CDR3 loop reads CASSVDGQNSPLHF. The CDR3, as DNA: TGTGCCAGCAGCGTGGACGGTCAAAATTCACCCCTCCACTTT.

This clonotype has more than one count but fewer than ten. The rearrangement uses TRBV4-3 and TRBJ2-3; TRBD1 agrees at 7 bases. This CDR3 comprises 14 residues. Trimming removed 3 bases from V and 2 bases from J; junction bases left unmatched: 2. The V gene's germline CDR1 is LGHNA and CDR2 YSLEER. The CDR3 is CASSQQGDTDTQYF. In nucleotides, the CDR3 is TGCGCCAGCAGCCAGCAGGGGGACACAGATACGCAGTATTTT.

This clonotype was seen more than once but under ten times. The gene calls are TRBV4-3 and TRBJ1-1; D remains ambiguous. The CDR3 consists of 15 residues. With 4 bases removed from V and 0 bases from J, the gap between germline ends came to 12 bases. Looked up from germline, CDR1 is LGHNA and CDR2 is YSLEER. CDR3 region: CASSREYLLNTEAFF. DNA of the CDR3: TGCGCCAGCAGCCGAGAATACCTTTTGAACACTGAAGCTTTCTTT.

The V gene is TRBV27, the J gene TRBJ1-5; D gene uncertain. The CDR3 is 16 amino acids. CDR1 is MNHEY and CDR2 is SMNVEV in the germline V gene (reference sequence). V was trimmed by 2 bases and J by 2 bases, leaving 13 bases between them. The CDR3: CASSLGTARGNQPQHF. CDR3 coding DNA: TGTGCCAGCAGTTTAGGCACAGCCCGGGGCAATCAGCCCCAGCATTTT.

The V call is TRBV20-1, the J call TRBJ2-3, with 8 bases matching TRBD1. This CDR3 region has 15 residues. After removal of 5 bases from V and 2 bases from J, the junction contained 9 bases not matched to a gene. Germline V gene data show CDR1 as DFQATT and CDR2 as SNEGSKA (reference sequence). The CDR3 loop reads CSAVATGGFTDTQYF. CDR3 bases: TGCAGTGCTGTTGCTACAGGGGGGTTCACAGATACGCAGTATTTT.

This clonotype was counted only a few times. V usage is TRBV5-1 and J usage is TRBJ2-6; D is undetermined. Trimming left V 0 bases short and J 0 bases short, with 13 bases between. Germline V gives CDR1 SGHRS, CDR2 YFSETQ. The CDR3 covers 18 residues. The CDR3 sequence: CASSLDGQLSSGANVLTF. In DNA form, the CDR3 reads TGCGCCAGCAGCTTGGATGGGCAACTTTCCTCTGGGGCCAACGTCCTGACTTTC.

This chain links TRBV6-1 with TRBJ2-1; TRBD2 matches at 8 bases. The V gene's germline CDR1 is MNHNS and CDR2 SASEGT. Trimming at V came to 7 bases and at J to 9 bases, leaving 14 bases not matched to a gene. The CDR3 totals 15 residues. This chain's CDR3 is CASTPPGGAFPEQFF. Written as DNA, the CDR3 is TGTGCCAGCACCCCCCCGGGGGGGGCCTTTCCTGAGCAGTTCTTC.

This clonotype was found a few times. V gene TRBV7-9 combines with J gene TRBJ2-3; D ambiguous. This CDR3 has 14 amino acids. CDR1 is SEHNR and CDR2 is FQNEAQ in the germline V gene (reference sequence). Trimming took 4 bases from V and 4 from J, leaving 12 bases between them. In DNA form, the CDR3 reads TGTGCCAGCAGCTACACGGGCCCGGCAGATACGCAGTATTTT. This encodes CASSYTGPADTQYF.

This clonotype showed up just a few times. The CDR3 here is CASSFGPEAEAFF. CDR3 coding DNA: TGTGCCAGCAGCTTTGGGCCCGAGGCTGAAGCTTTCTTT. This chain joins TRBV7-9 and TRBJ1-1; D is undetermined. Looked up from germline, CDR1 is SEHNR and CDR2 is FQNEAQ (reference sequence). Between the trimmed V and J ends, which lost 3 bases and 6 bases, there was a span of 11 bases. This CDR3 is 13 amino acids long.

This clonotype was detected only a few times. The chain joins TRBV27 to TRBJ2-7; possible D gene TRBD2, 5 bases. V lost 4 bases to trimming and J lost 5 bases, with 9 bases between them. Germline CDR1 is MNHEY and CDR2 is SMNVEV (reference sequence). The CDR3 contains 12 residues. CDR3 nucleotides: TGTGCCAGCAGTTATTCCGGGAACGAGCAGTACTTC. It codes for CASSYSGNEQYF.

The J gene is TRBJ2-7, the V gene TRBV6-1; possibly TRBD1 for D (7 bases). The CDR3 is 14 amino acids. Germline V gene data show CDR1 as MNHNS and CDR2 as SASEGT. Trimming cost V 5 bases and J 5 bases, with 16 bases left between them. This CDR3 reads CASSRDRGEDEQYF. The CDR3 nucleotides read TGTGCCAGCAGTCGGGACAGAGGGGAGGACGAGCAGTACTTC.

The genes are TRBV6-1 and TRBJ2-1, with a weak D call TRBD2 (8 bases). This CDR3 region has 16 residues. Trimming took off 7 bases at V and 7 bases at J, with 23 bases between the two ends. The germline V gene has CDR1 MNHNS and CDR2 SASEGT. The CDR3 spells CASISGGLAGVNEQFF. The CDR3, as DNA: TGTGCCAGCATTTCAGGGGGGCTAGCGGGCGTAAATGAGCAGTTCTTC.